This TCR beta chain was documented in a study of T cells after yellow fever vaccination. The J segment lost 3 bases and the V segment lost 2 bases, leaving 3 bases of the junction unmatched. Germline V gene data show CDR1 as DFQATT and CDR2 as SNEGSKA (reference sequence). The CDR3 runs 13 residues. This clonotype was detected only a few times. TCRdb processed the 5' RACE reads anew with MiXCR; each CDR3 protein has one entry. The sample has about 400,000 distinct CDR3 sequences, more than 5.5% seen once. This receptor was taken from a man between 25 and 39 years old who received the YFV17D yellow fever vaccine. The specimen comprised PBMCs, sampled 5 days after the yellow fever booster vaccination. The genes are TRBV20-1 and TRBJ1-2, with TRBD1 identical over 7 bases. The CDR3, as DNA: TGCAGTGCTAGACCCGGGACAGACTATGGCTACACCTTC. The encoded protein is CSARPGTDYGYTF.